This TCR beta chain was retrieved from a study of tissue T cells after allogeneic stem cell transplantation. The data were produced by immunoSEQ multiplex PCR, yet TCRdb's version contains in-frame clones alone and is incomplete. The sample has 2,500 to 3,500 clones, roughly 44% seen once. Germline assignment: CDR1 SNHLY and CDR2 FYNGKV (reference sequence). The CDR3 is 15 amino acids. The V and J ends lost 0 bases and 3 bases respectively, with 10 bases between them. This sample's time point: mouse harvest day 14 after allogeneic transplant. Mouse grafts combined 10^7 T-cell-depleted bone marrow cells with 10^6 splenic CD5+ T cells. B6 (H2b) cells into BALB/c (H2d) mice; tissues taken at day 7 or 14. This clone qualifies as medium-sized. Gene names are the mouse ones. Read sequence stops 1 residue before the CDR3 end, and the germline J gene provides the missing end.

Material for sequencing was lymph node tissue. This chain uses TRBV3 with TRBJ2-3, with D maybe TRBD1 (7 bases). This clonotype was obtained from a female BALB/c mouse given C57BL/6 T cells with graft-versus-host disease after an allogeneic hematopoietic cell transplant. The CDR3 sequence: CASSLAGGRAETLYF. The DNA read from the CDR3 is TGTGCCAGCAGCTTAGCAGGGGGCCGGGCAGAAACGCTGTAT.